Listed here are 30 T cell receptor beta chains from one sample, sequenced in a study of T cell changes during pregnancy in multiple sclerosis. This table comes from immunoSEQ multiplex PCR, and its TCRdb copy is limited to in-frame clones, with some not included. The table records around 80,000 clones, about 94% of them present only once. The starting material was peripheral blood, obtained in the second trimester of pregnancy. The receptor set was obtained from a female donor in good health, enrolled as a control in a pregnancy study.

J is TRBJ1-5 and V is TRBV19; D possibly corresponds to TRBD1 (5 bases). The V end was cut by 3 bases, the J end by 6 bases, with 15 bases between. The germline gives CDR1 LNHDA, CDR2 SQIVND (reference sequence). The CDR3 has 15 residues. This chain's CDR3 is CASSISGRGGQPQHF. The CDR3 DNA sequence: TGTGCCAGTAGTATTTCCGGGCGGGGCGGTCAGCCCCAGCATTTT.

The chain joins TRBV29-1 to TRBJ1-1; 9 positions match TRBD1. This CDR3 has 18 amino acids. Per the germline V gene, CDR1 is SQVTM and CDR2 is ANQGSEA. V lost 4 bases, J lost 3 bases, and 18 bases stayed unmatched. The CDR3 is CSVVSWWVGQGSDTEAFF. In nucleotides, the CDR3 is TGCAGCGTTGTATCGTGGTGGGTTGGACAGGGGAGTGACACTGAAGCTTTCTTT.

V usage is TRBV19 and J usage is TRBJ1-5; D is ambiguous. There are 13 residues in the CDR3. V gave up 10 bases and J gave up 6 bases, with 16 bases separating them. CDR1 and CDR2 (germline): LNHDA, SQIVND (reference sequence). The chain's CDR3 is CATRNDRTQPQHF. CDR3 in DNA: TGTGCCACTAGAAACGATAGAACTCAGCCCCAGCATTTT.

This chain connects TRBV18 to TRBJ2-7; tentative D call: TRBD2 (5 bases). The germline V gene encodes CDR1 KGHSH and CDR2 LQKENI. The CDR3 consists of 12 residues. Trimming cost V 3 bases and J 3 bases, with 6 bases left between them. The CDR3 region is CASSPDFYEQYF. CDR3 sequence (DNA): TGTGCCAGCTCACCGGACTTCTACGAGCAGTACTTC.

This clone was found once. The chain is built from TRBV9 and TRBJ1-1, with a tentative D call TRBD1 (6 bases). The V gene's germline CDR1 is SGDLS and CDR2 YYNGEE. Trimming took 0 bases from V and 2 from J, leaving 14 bases between them. This CDR3 spans 16 amino acids. In DNA, the CDR3 is TGTGCCAGCAGCGTAGAAGGGGGAAGAGGCAACACTGAAGCTTTCTTT. Amino acid sequence: CASSVEGGRGNTEAFF.

This clone was recorded only once. The rearrangement links TRBV18 to TRBJ2-5; D gene ambiguous. V lost 0 bases and J 3 bases, leaving 8 bases between the germline ends. CDR3 length: 14 residues. CDR1 is KGHSH and CDR2 is LQKENI in the germline V gene. The CDR3: CASSPPAVKETQYF. The DNA for the CDR3 is TGTGCCAGCTCACCACCGGCGGTGAAAGAGACCCAGTACTTC.

The chain recombines TRBV28 with TRBJ2-1; TRBD2 agrees at 14 bases. CDR1 and CDR2 from the germline V gene are MDHEN and SYDVKM. This CDR3 has 16 residues. V was pared by 8 bases and J by 9 bases, with 12 bases of the junction left unmatched. DNA for the CDR3: TGTGCCAGCCGGGCGGGACTAGCGGGAGATTGGGGTGAGCAGTTCTTC. Translated: CASRAGLAGDWGEQFF.

This chain connects TRBV6-1 to TRBJ2-3; D is perhaps TRBD1 (6 bases). This CDR3 is 14 amino acids long. Trimming took 9 bases from V and 5 from J, leaving 18 bases between them. CDR1 is MNHNS and CDR2 is SASEGT in the germline V gene. The CDR3 nucleotides read TGTGCCAGTCATTCCTGGGGGCGCGGAGATACGCAGTATTTT. It encodes CASHSWGRGDTQYF.

This rearrangement joins TRBV28 to TRBJ1-5; weak D call: TRBD1 (6 bases). The CDR3 sequence is 15 residues long. V lost 5 bases to trimming and J lost 2 bases, with 13 bases between them. Germline CDR1 reads MDHEN; CDR2 reads SYDVKM. CDR3 sequence (DNA): TGTGCCAGCAGTCTCAGGGGTTCGGGCAATCAGCCCCAGCATTTT. This codes for CASSLRGSGNQPQHF.

This rearrangement joins TRBV19 to TRBJ2-3; the D gene is possibly TRBD2 (6 bases). The CDR3 loop spans 16 amino acids. In germline, CDR1 is LNHDA, CDR2 SQIVND (reference sequence). Trimming took off 4 bases at V and 6 bases at J, with 20 bases between the two ends. CDR3 sequence: CASSTVWATEGDTQYF. In DNA form, the CDR3 reads TGTGCCAGTAGTACCGTATGGGCAACGGAGGGTGATACGCAGTATTTT.

The rearrangement links TRBV18 to TRBJ2-3, with D maybe TRBD1 (6 bases). V was trimmed by 3 bases and J by 4 bases, leaving 20 bases between them. The CDR3 sequence is 17 residues long. The germline V gene encodes CDR1 KGHSH and CDR2 LQKENI. The CDR3, as DNA: TGTGCCAGCTCACCTCTTGACCTGGGGGCGCAAGCAGATACGCAGTATTTT. The encoded protein is CASSPLDLGAQADTQYF.

The V call is TRBV6-5, the J call TRBJ2-1, with TRBD2 matching over 11 bases. V was clipped by 7 bases and J by 7 bases; unmatched bases: 3. This CDR3 has 13 amino acids. The germline V gene has CDR1 MNHEY and CDR2 SVGAGI. This CDR3 reads CASTLAGGNEQFF. For the CDR3, the DNA is TGTGCCAGCACCCTAGCGGGGGGAAATGAGCAGTTCTTC.

J is TRBJ2-3 and V is TRBV7-2; 7 positions agree with TRBD2. The germline CDR1 and CDR2 sequences are SGHTA and FQGNSA. The CDR3 is 14 residues long. V shed 3 bases and J 4 bases; nucleotides not matched to a gene: 4. In DNA, the CDR3 is TGTGCCAGCAGCTTGGCGGGAGCGGCAGATACGCAGTATTTT. This codes for CASSLAGAADTQYF.

The CDR3 loop reads CASSPRLFNTGELFF. CDR3 DNA sequence: TGTGCCAGCAGCCCGCGGCTTTTTAACACCGGGGAGCTGTTTTTT. V is TRBV5-6 and J is TRBJ2-2, with D hard to call. The CDR3 is 15 residues long. V was pared by 4 bases and J by 2 bases, with 12 bases between. The germline CDR1 and CDR2 sequences are SGHDT and YYEEEE.

This sequence joins TRBV4-2 and TRBJ1-1; 7 bases are a match to TRBD1. CDR3 length: 15 residues. The V segment lost 1 base and the J segment 3 bases; nucleotides outside the gene matches: 5. Per germline, CDR1 LGHNA and CDR2 YNFKEQ. CDR3 nucleotide sequence: TGTGCCAGCAGCCAAGGAAGGGGGCACGACACTGAAGCTTTCTTT. This codes for CASSQGRGHDTEAFF.

J is TRBJ2-2 and V is TRBV6-5, with D possibly being TRBD1 (6 bases). The CDR3 is 13 amino acids. V gave up 9 bases and J gave up 7 bases, with 15 bases separating them. Germline values: CDR1 MNHEY, CDR2 SVGAGI. CDR3 region: CASTGIAGGELFF. The CDR3 DNA sequence: TGTGCCAGTACAGGGATCGCAGGCGGGGAGCTGTTTTTT.

The genes are TRBV7-2 and TRBJ2-7; no firm D call. Per the germline V gene, CDR1 is SGHTA and CDR2 is FQGNSA. Trimming cost V 1 base and J 3 bases, with 4 bases left between them. The CDR3 length is 12 residues. CDR3 region: CASSLDLYEQYF. CDR3 sequence (DNA): TGTGCCAGCAGCTTAGATCTCTACGAGCAGTACTTC. The full variable domain, completed using reference TRBV7-2 and TRBJ2-7, is GAGVSQSPSNKVTEKGKDVELRCDPISGHTALYWYRQSLGQGLEFLIYFQGNSAPDKSGLPSDRFSAERTGGSVSTLTIQRTQQEDSAVYLCASSLDLYEQYFGPGTRLTVT.

The chain is built from TRBV18 and TRBJ2-1, with 8 bases aligning to TRBD1. From germline, CDR1 is KGHSH and CDR2 LQKENI. V lost 3 bases and J lost 0; bases outside the gene matches: 1. The CDR3 runs to 15 residues. DNA for the CDR3: TGTGCCAGCTCACCCACAGGGGGCTCCTACAATGAGCAGTTCTTC. It encodes CASSPTGGSYNEQFF.

Here the CDR3 reads CASSAAASYEQYF. For the CDR3, the DNA is TGTGCCAGCAGTGCTGCGGCATCCTACGAGCAGTACTTC. V is TRBV2 and J is TRBJ2-7, with no clear D. The CDR3 is made up of 13 amino acids. Germline lookup yields CDR1 SNHLY and CDR2 FYNNEI. V was trimmed by 4 bases and J by 1 base, leaving 8 bases between them.

The chain employs TRBV5-1 and TRBJ1-2; 8 positions agree with TRBD1. Germline CDR1 and CDR2: SGHRS and YFSETQ. V gave up 5 bases and J gave up 3 bases; unmatched junction bases: 6. The CDR3 is 14 residues long. The CDR3 reads CASRVDRVHYGYTF. The CDR3 nucleotides are TGCGCCAGCAGAGTGGACAGGGTACACTATGGCTACACCTTC.

J is TRBJ2-5 and V is TRBV20-1; no firm D call. V lost 0 bases, J lost 5 bases, and 4 bases lay in between. The CDR3 runs to 11 residues. The germline V gene has CDR1 DFQATT and CDR2 SNEGSKA (reference sequence). The CDR3 sequence: CSARDRETQYF. CDR3 in DNA: TGCAGTGCTAGAGATCGGGAGACCCAGTACTTC.

The chain employs TRBV28 and TRBJ2-7; no clear D gene. The germline V gene encodes CDR1 MDHEN and CDR2 SYDVKM. The V gene lost 2 bases and the J gene lost 6 bases, with 14 bases spanning the gap. The CDR3 loop spans 14 amino acids. The CDR3 region is CASSLRPLRGEQYF. The CDR3 DNA follows: TGTGCCAGCAGTTTAAGACCCCTCAGAGGCGAGCAGTACTTC.

The rearrangement joins TRBV29-1 to TRBJ2-1; 10 bases map to TRBD1. Germline values: CDR1 SQVTM, CDR2 ANQGSEA. The CDR3 is made up of 15 amino acids. After removal of 3 bases from V and 1 base from J, the junction contained 3 bases not matched to a gene. The CDR3 DNA sequence: TGCAGCGTTGACCGGACAGGGGGGTCCTACAATGAGCAGTTCTTC. This codes for CSVDRTGGSYNEQFF.

The chain joins TRBV7-9 to TRBJ1-1, with 8 bases fitting TRBD1. The germline CDR1 and CDR2 sequences are SEHNR and FQNEAQ (reference sequence). There are 17 residues in the CDR3. The V gene end was trimmed by 5 bases and the J gene end by 4 bases; junction bases not matched to a gene: 15. This CDR3 reads CASSTSTGVGFRTEAFF. In DNA, the CDR3 is TGTGCCAGCAGCACGTCGACAGGGGTGGGTTTTCGCACTGAAGCTTTCTTT. Filled out from reference TRBV7-9 and TRBJ1-1, the complete variable domain reads DTGVSQNPRHKITKRGQNVTFRCDPISEHNRLYWYRQTLGQGPEFLTYFQNEAQLEKSRLLSDRFSAERPKGSFSTLEIQRTEQGDSAMYLCASSTSTGVGFRTEAFFGQGTRLTVV.

In its sample, this clone was seen once. V is TRBV4-1 and J is TRBJ2-1; 9 bases align to TRBD2. J lost 0 bases, V lost 0 bases, and 0 bases had no gene match. The CDR3 consists of 16 residues. The germline CDR1 and CDR2 sequences are MGHRA and YSYEKL. The CDR3 coding sequence is TGCGCCAGCAGCCAAGAGGGACTAGCCTCCTACAATGAGCAGTTCTTC. Its protein is CASSQEGLASYNEQFF.

The chain couples TRBV6-8 to TRBJ2-5, with D possibly being TRBD1 (5 bases). Germline assignment: CDR1 MNHGY and CDR2 SAAAGT. V gave up 11 bases and J gave up 2 bases, with 15 bases separating them. This CDR3 spans 13 amino acids. CDR3 protein: CAPSGPPQETQYF. The CDR3 region has the DNA TGTGCCCCATCAGGGCCCCCACAAGAGACCCAGTACTTC.

The CDR3 DNA reads TGTGCCAGCAGTGCGGGACTGGCACAAGAGACCCAGTACTTC. As protein: CASSAGLAQETQYF. The chain combines TRBV27 with TRBJ2-5; D might be TRBD2 (6 bases). In germline, CDR1 is MNHEY, CDR2 SMNVEV (reference sequence). V was shortened by 5 bases and J by 2 bases, with 12 bases between the two germline ends. The CDR3 has 14 residues.

V usage is TRBV4-1 and J usage is TRBJ1-4; D not certain. This CDR3 spans 16 amino acids. V lost 0 bases and J 2 bases, leaving 10 bases between the germline ends. CDR1 is MGHRA and CDR2 is YSYEKL in the germline V gene. The CDR3 coding sequence is TGCGCCAGCAGCCAAGACGTTTCCAGGACTAATGAAAAACTGTTTTTT. Protein product: CASSQDVSRTNEKLFF.

The chain employs TRBV7-2 and TRBJ2-3; 9 bases line up with TRBD2. Germline assignment: CDR1 SGHTA and CDR2 FQGNSA. The V gene end was trimmed by 7 bases and the J gene end by 3 bases; junction bases not matched to a gene: 8. This CDR3 is 15 amino acids long. In DNA, the CDR3 is TGTGCCAGCACTATTAGCGGGAGTGGAACAGATACGCAGTATTTT. The encoded protein is CASTISGSGTDTQYF.

The rearrangement uses TRBV29-1 and TRBJ2-3, with 8 bases fitting TRBD2. J lost 4 bases, V lost 7 bases, and 4 bases had no gene match. The germline V gene has CDR1 SQVTM and CDR2 ANQGSEA. The CDR3 extends over 12 amino acids. DNA for the CDR3: TGCAGCGATAGCGGGAACTCAGATACGCAGTATTTT. Amino acid sequence: CSDSGNSDTQYF.